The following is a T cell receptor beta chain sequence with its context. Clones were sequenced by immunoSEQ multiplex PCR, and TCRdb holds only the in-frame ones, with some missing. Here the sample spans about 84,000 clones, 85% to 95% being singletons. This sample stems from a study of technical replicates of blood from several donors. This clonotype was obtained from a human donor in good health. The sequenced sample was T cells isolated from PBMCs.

The CDR3 sequence is CASSFCLRVTDYEQYF. In DNA, the CDR3 is TGTGCCAGCAGTTTTTGTCTACGGGTTACGGACTACGAGCAGTACTTC. The chain has TRBV27 and TRBJ2-7; D unresolved. The CDR3 sequence is 16 residues long. Germline CDR1 is MNHEY and CDR2 is SMNVEV (reference sequence). Trimming pared 3 bases from V and 3 bases from J, leaving 18 bases between.